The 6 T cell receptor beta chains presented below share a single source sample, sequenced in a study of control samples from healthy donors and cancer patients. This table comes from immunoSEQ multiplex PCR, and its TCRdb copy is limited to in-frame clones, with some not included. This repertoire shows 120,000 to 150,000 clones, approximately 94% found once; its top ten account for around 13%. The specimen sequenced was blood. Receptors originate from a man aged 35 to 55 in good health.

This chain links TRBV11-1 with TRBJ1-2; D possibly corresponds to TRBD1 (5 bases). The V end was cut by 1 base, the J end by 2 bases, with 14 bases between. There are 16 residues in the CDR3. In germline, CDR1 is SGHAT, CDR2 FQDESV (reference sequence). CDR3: CASSLGAGDGNYGYTF. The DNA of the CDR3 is TGTGCCAGCAGCTTAGGAGCGGGGGACGGAAACTATGGCTACACCTTC. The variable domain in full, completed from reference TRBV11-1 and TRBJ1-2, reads EAEVAQSPRYKITEKSQAVAFWCDPISGHATLYWYRQILGQGPELLVQFQDESVVDDSQLPKDRFSAERLKGVDSTLKIQPAELGDSAMYLCASSLGAGDGNYGYTFGSGTRLTVV.

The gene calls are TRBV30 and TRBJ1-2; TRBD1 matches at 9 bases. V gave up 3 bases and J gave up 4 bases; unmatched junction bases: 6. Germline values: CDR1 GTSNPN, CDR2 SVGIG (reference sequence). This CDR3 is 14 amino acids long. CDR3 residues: CAWRETGGSYGYTF. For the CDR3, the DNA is TGTGCCTGGAGGGAAACAGGGGGCAGCTATGGCTACACCTTC.

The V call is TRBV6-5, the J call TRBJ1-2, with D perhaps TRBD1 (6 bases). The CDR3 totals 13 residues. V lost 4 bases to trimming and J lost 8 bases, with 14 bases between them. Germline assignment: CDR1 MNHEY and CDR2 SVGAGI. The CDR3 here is CASSLTHRVGYTF. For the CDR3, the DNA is TGTGCCAGCAGTTTGACTCACAGGGTCGGCTACACCTTC.

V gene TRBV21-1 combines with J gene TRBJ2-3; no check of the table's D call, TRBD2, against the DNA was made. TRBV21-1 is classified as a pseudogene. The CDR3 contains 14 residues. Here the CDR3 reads CASNPGLVGDTQYF. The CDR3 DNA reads TGTGCCAGCAACCCAGGACTAGTAGGAGATACGCAGTATTTT.

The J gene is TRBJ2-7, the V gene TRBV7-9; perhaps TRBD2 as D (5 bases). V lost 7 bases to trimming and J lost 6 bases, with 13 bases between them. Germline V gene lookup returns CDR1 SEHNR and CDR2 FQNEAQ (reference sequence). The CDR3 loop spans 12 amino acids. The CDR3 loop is CASTPGGSEQYF. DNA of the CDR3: TGTGCCAGCACTCCTGGTGGGAGCGAGCAGTACTTC.

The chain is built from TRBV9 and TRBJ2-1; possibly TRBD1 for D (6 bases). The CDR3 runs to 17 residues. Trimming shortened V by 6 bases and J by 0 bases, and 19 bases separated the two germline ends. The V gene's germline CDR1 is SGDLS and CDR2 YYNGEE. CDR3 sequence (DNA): TGTGCCAGCAACTGGGGGAAACAGGGAAGCTCCTACAATGAGCAGTTCTTC. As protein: CASNWGKQGSSYNEQFF. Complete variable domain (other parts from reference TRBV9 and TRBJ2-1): DSGVTQTPKHLITATGQRVTLRCSPRSGDLSVYWYQQSLDQGLQFLIQYYNGEERAKGNILERFSAQQFPDLHSELNLSSLELGDSALYFCASNWGKQGSSYNEQFFGPGTRLTVL.